This TCR beta chain stems from a study of blood T cell repertoires in COVID-19. Original processing notes: Amplification of reference gene primers provided the estimated nucleated cell counts. Only in-frame clones appear in the TCRdb table, and some are missing; sequencing was by immunoSEQ multiplex PCR. V and J calls plus clone size are reproduced from that table; the DNA served to infer D and trimming. The sample records approximately 230,000 clones, about 87% being singletons. Germline-derived CDR1 and CDR2 are KGHSH and LQKENI. V lost 3 bases and J lost 6, with 15 bases in between. CDR3 length: 14 residues.

This sequence joins TRBV18 and TRBJ2-7; a weak D match, TRBD1 (5 bases). This sequence was found in a woman in her twenties or thirties with COVID-19, enrolled during active disease. Sequencing input: peripheral blood. This CDR3 reads CASSPQYGAAEQYF. DNA of the CDR3: TGTGCCAGCTCACCCCAGTATGGGGCGGCCGAGCAGTACTTC.